The following is a T cell receptor beta chain sequence with its context. No antigen is known for it. It has no much larger one-base neighbor in the sample; base qualities were not kept. This record comes from a study of OX40 agonist ivuxolimab in advanced cancers. Study-wide context: Ivuxolimab, which targeted the costimulatory receptor OX40 (CD134), was an agonistic, fully human IgG2 monoclonal antibody. Intravenous ivuxolimab was administered to patients every 2 weeks at six dose levels: 0.01, 0.1, 0.3, 1.5, 3 and 10 mg/kg. Of the approximately 53 patients in dose escalation, about 20 had hepatocellular carcinoma, some 15 had melanoma, 9 had renal cell carcinoma and 9 had head and neck cancer. In the dose-escalation cohort, more than 75% of patients were male, and the mean age was around 60 years, with a range of roughly 20 to 80. Patients were allowed to have had prior anti-PD-1, anti-PD-L1 or anti-CTLA-4 therapy, and around 43% of the dose-escalation patients had been treated with checkpoint inhibitors. Partial responses occurred in three dose-escalation patients, of whom one had hepatocellular carcinoma and two had cutaneous melanoma. The purpose of peripheral TCRbeta sequencing was to test whether ivuxolimab changed TCR sequence diversity and led to clonal T-cell expansion. The paper reports the monotherapy dose-escalation portion (N ≈ 50 patients) of the phase I ivuxolimab trial. What the research found in general, with its limitations: After ivuxolimab, CD8+ T cells had more expanded clones than CD4+ T cells on average. Antigen specificity was not determined for the clonally expanded peripheral T cells. Clonal expansion of both CD4+ and CD8+ blood T cells was observed from baseline to week 6 at doses 0.1 to 3.0 mg/kg. In the 0.1-3.0 mg/kg groups, partial responders had among the lowest normalized peripheral clonal expansion, particularly in CD8+ T cells. Low levels of normalized T-cell clonal expansion were also seen in some patients who did not respond.

Sequences SGHRS (CDR1) and YFSETQ (CDR2) are obtained from the germline V gene. The CDR3 measures 16 amino acids from cysteine to phenylalanine. Kept here is only the CDR3 DNA, which spans 48 bases and is read in frame from base 1. V is trimmed back by 0 bases and J by 8 bases, and the junction contains 9 bases that no gene match accounts for. Patients with a history of autoimmune disease or receiving systemic immunosuppression were excluded from the trial. Peripheral blood for TCR sequencing was collected from all dose cohorts at baseline, on cycle 4 day 1, and on cycle 7 day 1. The samples were drawn from a first-in-human, open-label, multicenter phase I dose-escalation trial of ivuxolimab. Adults with locally advanced or metastatic melanoma, renal cell carcinoma, hepatocellular carcinoma or head and neck squamous cell carcinoma were enrolled in the trial. Before TCR sequencing, CD4+ and CD8+ T cells were separately sorted from peripheral blood.

Genomic DNA was isolated from the sorted cells so that the TCRbeta CDR3 region could be sequenced. The immunoSEQ Assay was used for sequencing of TCRbeta CDR3 regions. TCRdb stores this immuneACCESS table with in-frame sequences only. Part of the clones is absent; in the studies checked, under half of the shortfall reflects unresolved V genes, and no reason is known for the rest. Present in this sample are some 42,000 clones, 80% to 90% of which were seen just once. The top ten clones comprise 4.5% to 5% of the sample. The sequencing used CD4+ or CD8+ T cells sorted from blood, collected in a trial of the OX40 agonist ivuxolimab. This receptor was obtained from an adult with an advanced solid tumor such as melanoma, head and neck, liver or kidney cancer. The chain is made from TRBV5-1 and TRBJ1-3; a stretch of 9 junction bases matches TRBD1. The DNA reads as follows: TGCGCCAGCAGCTTGGAAGGGACAGGGCTCATAGACACCATATATTTT. The encoded protein is CASSLEGTGLIDTIYF.